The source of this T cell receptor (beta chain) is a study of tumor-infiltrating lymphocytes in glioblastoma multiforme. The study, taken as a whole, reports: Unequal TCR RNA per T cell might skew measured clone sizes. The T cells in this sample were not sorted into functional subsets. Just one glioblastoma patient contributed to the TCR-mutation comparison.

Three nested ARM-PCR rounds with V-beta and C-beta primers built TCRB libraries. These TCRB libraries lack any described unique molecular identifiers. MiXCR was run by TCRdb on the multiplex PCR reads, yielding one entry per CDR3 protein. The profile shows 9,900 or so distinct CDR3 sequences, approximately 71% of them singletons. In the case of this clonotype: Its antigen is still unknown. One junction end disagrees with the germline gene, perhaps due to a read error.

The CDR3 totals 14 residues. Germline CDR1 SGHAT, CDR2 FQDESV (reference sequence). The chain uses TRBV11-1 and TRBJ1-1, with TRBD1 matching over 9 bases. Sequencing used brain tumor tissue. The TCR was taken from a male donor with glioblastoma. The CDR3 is CAGSLEEWDREAIF. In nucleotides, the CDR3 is TGTGCCGGCAGCTTAGAGGAGTGGGACAGGGAGGCTATCTTT.